This T cell receptor beta chain was captured by sequencing in a study of cytomegalovirus exposure and HLA in healthy donors. Turning to the study itself: A data release that came early held tens of millions of unique TCRs from HLA-typed donors.

Germline V gene sequence: CDR1 MNHEY, CDR2 SVGAGI. The CDR3 contains 14 residues. Trimming shortened V by 5 bases and J by 10 bases, and 20 bases separated the two germline ends. PCR was performed using 60 Vbeta and 13 Jbeta primers. Some clones are missing from TCRdb's copy, which holds only in-frame ones; the method was immunoSEQ multiplex PCR. This table holds 150,000 or so clones, over 60% found once. The sample comprised PBMCs. The chain couples TRBV6-5 to TRBJ1-1; a weak D match, TRBD1 (5 bases). The receptor's source is a male donor in good health and CMV-seronegative. The CDR3 region has the DNA TGTGCCAGCAGTCACCTTGGAGGGGCGCTTCCAGCTTTCTTT. This sequence encodes CASSHLGGALPAFF.